One and the same sample provided the 9 T cell receptor beta chains below, sequenced in a study of OX40 agonist ivuxolimab in advanced cancers. Generated by immunoSEQ multiplex PCR, the TCRdb table keeps only in-frame clones and is missing some. The sample has about 31,000 clones, around nine tenths seen once. The input for sequencing was CD4+ or CD8+ T cells sorted from blood, taken in a trial of the OX40 agonist ivuxolimab. The receptors were gathered from an adult with an advanced solid tumor such as melanoma, head and neck, liver or kidney cancer.

This chain links TRBV6-6 with TRBJ2-5; D tentatively fits TRBD1 or TRBD2 (5 bases each). The assigned J gene may be wrong: the sequence end matches TRBJ2-7 better. This CDR3 is 12 amino acids long. From germline, CDR1 is MNHNY and CDR2 SVGAGI (reference sequence). CDR3 in amino acids: CASQVGAYEQYF. CDR3 coding DNA: TGTGCCAGCCAGGTGGGGGCCTACGAGCAGTACTTC.

The V gene is TRBV19, the J gene TRBJ2-1; 10 nucleotides agree with TRBD2. The ends lost 3 bases at V and 3 bases at J; junction bases unmatched: 2. Germline V gene data show CDR1 as LNHDA and CDR2 as SQIVND (reference sequence). This CDR3 contains 15 residues. The CDR3 loop is CASSMGLASYNEQFF. The CDR3 DNA reads TGTGCCAGTAGTATGGGACTAGCGAGCTACAATGAGCAGTTCTTC.

The rearrangement joins TRBV2 to TRBJ2-1; 7 nucleotides agree with TRBD2. This CDR3 is built from 15 residues. From germline, CDR1 is SNHLY and CDR2 FYNNEI. J lost 6 bases, V lost 0 bases, and 5 bases had no gene match. CDR3 amino acids: CASSEAPGGGNEQFF. The CDR3 nucleotides read TGTGCCAGCAGTGAAGCGCCGGGAGGAGGCAATGAGCAGTTCTTC.

The chain uses TRBV6-6 and TRBJ1-4; D call uncertain. The germline gives CDR1 MNHNY, CDR2 SVGAGI (reference sequence). The CDR3 loop spans 11 amino acids. V dropped 4 bases and J dropped 13 bases, with 10 bases sitting between them. CDR3 sequence reads: CASSLSGILFF. CDR3 nucleotides: TGTGCCAGCAGTTTGTCCGGGATACTGTTTTTT.

In its sample, this clone was seen once. The CDR3 loop is CASSLTGGIADTQYF. CDR3 DNA: TGTGCCAGCAGCTTAACGGGGGGGATCGCAGATACGCAGTATTTT. The rearrangement uses TRBV7-3 and TRBJ2-3; 7 positions agree with TRBD2. CDR1 is SGHTA and CDR2 is FQGTGA in the germline V gene. J lost 4 bases, V lost 0 bases, and 4 bases had no gene match. CDR3 size: 15 residues.

The rearrangement uses TRBV5-1 and TRBJ2-2; tentative D call: TRBD1 (5 bases). V was clipped by 4 bases and J by 2 bases, with 9 bases between them. There are 14 residues in the CDR3. CDR1 is SGHRS, CDR2 YFSETQ, per germline. CDR3 in amino acids: CASSRQRNTGELFF. CDR3 bases: TGCGCCAGCAGCCGACAGAGAAACACCGGGGAGCTGTTTTTT.

V and J are TRBV13 and TRBJ2-1; 7 nucleotides align to TRBD1. Unmatched junction bases numbered 7, after V lost 5 bases and J lost 6 bases. Per the germline V gene, CDR1 is PRHDT and CDR2 is FYEKMQ (reference sequence). The CDR3 contains 14 residues. The CDR3 region has the DNA TGTGCCAGCAGCCCCGGGACAGATGCCAATGAGCAGTTCTTC. This encodes CASSPGTDANEQFF.

The CDR3 here is CASSENEKLFF. The CDR3 coding sequence is TGTGCCAGCAGTGAAAATGAAAAACTGTTTTTT. The V call is TRBV2, the J call TRBJ1-4; D gene uncertain. The germline CDR1 and CDR2 sequences are SNHLY and FYNNEI. The CDR3 is made up of 11 amino acids. With 2 bases removed from V and 5 bases from J, the gap between germline ends came to 0 bases.

The chain has TRBV10-3 and TRBJ1-2; 10 bases match TRBD1. Per germline, CDR1 ENHRY and CDR2 SYGVKD. Trimming cost V 4 bases and J 4 bases; bases outside gene matches: 6. This CDR3 is 15 amino acids long. The DNA for the CDR3 is TGTGCCATCAGTGCCGACAGGGGGCTGGGCTATGGCTACACCTTC. It specifies CAISADRGLGYGYTF.